The present entry profiles one T cell receptor (beta chain) with its context. The CDR3 sequence is 15 residues long. Germline trimming cut 3 bases from V and 5 bases from J; bases unmatched to any gene: 4. Germline CDR1 ENHRY, CDR2 SYGVKD. This sample is part of a study of blood T cell repertoires in COVID-19. Study-wide background: Collection of acute and convalescent COVID-19 samples took place in the United States, Italy and Spain. PBMCs, B-cell-depleted T cells, or T cells were the source of the cDNA or gDNA that made up the material.

Original data processing: Quantification of nucleated cells was approximated via reference gene primer amplification. Data came from immunoSEQ multiplex PCR; TCRdb stores just in-frame clones and leaves some out. Clone size and V and J calls were adopted from that table, with D and trimming inferred from the DNA. In the table there are some 240,000 clones, roughly 88% of which are singletons. This sequence joins TRBV10-3 and TRBJ2-2, with TRBD2 matching over 9 bases. The clonotype originates from a middle-aged woman who had recovered from COVID-19. The sequencing sample was made of peripheral blood. The DNA for the CDR3 is TGTGCCATCAGTGATGGCGGGGGGGGTACCGGGGAGCTGTTTTTT. It specifies CAISDGGGGTGELFF.